Listed below are T cell receptor beta chains from one sample, sequenced in a study of T cell responses to AZD1222 COVID-19 vaccine. Clones were read by immunoSEQ multiplex PCR, and TCRdb kept only the in-frame ones, dropping some. The data show more than 100,000 clones, about 91% seen once. The sequencing here drew on peripheral blood, taken 28 days after the second AZD1222 dose. The receptors shown here come from an adult who received the AZD1222 COVID-19 vaccine. The CDR3 runs from the conserved cysteine through the conserved F or W. Each record gives: D gene, V gene, clone size, J gene, CDR3 DNA, CDR3 protein. The D gene is left open where the match is weak. Clone size, where shown, is once, few, many, or a class for clones that have expanded.

D gene: TRBD2; V gene: TRBV29-1; clone size: .; J gene: TRBJ2-7; CDR3 DNA: TGCAGCGTTGCCCAAGGGACTAGCGGGGGCTACGAGCAGTACTTC; CDR3 protein: CSVAQGTSGGYEQYF
D gene: .; V gene: TRBV3-1/TRBV3-2; clone size: .; J gene: TRBJ1-5; CDR3 DNA: TGTGCCAGCAGCCAAGATTTTGGAATAAATAGCAATCAGCCCCAGCATTTT; CDR3 protein: CASSQDFGINSNQPQHF
D gene: .; V gene: TRBV9; clone size: .; J gene: TRBJ2-1; CDR3 DNA: TGTGCCAGCAGCGTCAGGGACTCCCCCTACAATGAGCAGTTCTTC; CDR3 protein: CASSVRDSPYNEQFF
D gene: .; V gene: TRBV6-4; clone size: .; J gene: TRBJ1-2; CDR3 DNA: TGTGCCAGCAGTGGGGGTGACTATGGCTACACCTTC; CDR3 protein: CASSGGDYGYTF
D gene: .; V gene: TRBV11-2; clone size: .; J gene: TRBJ2-5; CDR3 DNA: TGTGCCAGCAGCTTGAGGAGGATCGTAGAGACCCAGTACTTC; CDR3 protein: CASSLRRIVETQYF
D gene: .; V gene: TRBV7-8; clone size: .; J gene: TRBJ1-5; CDR3 DNA: TGTGCCAGCAGCTCGACAGTGGTTGATCAGCCCCAGCATTTT; CDR3 protein: CASSSTVVDQPQHF
D gene: .; V gene: TRBV19; clone size: .; J gene: TRBJ2-7; CDR3 DNA: TGTGCCAGTAGTAGGGCGGAGCAGTACTTC; CDR3 protein: CASSRAEQYF
D gene: .; V gene: TRBV5-4; clone size: .; J gene: TRBJ2-5; CDR3 DNA: TGTGCCAGCAGCCCGGGCTCGTACCAAGAGACCCAGTACTTC; CDR3 protein: CASSPGSYQETQYF
D gene: TRBD1; V gene: TRBV7-9; clone size: .; J gene: TRBJ1-5; CDR3 DNA: TGTGCCAGCAGCCGCCCCGGGACAGGGAATCAGCCCCAGCATTTT; CDR3 protein: CASSRPGTGNQPQHF
D gene: .; V gene: TRBV3-1/TRBV3-2; clone size: .; J gene: TRBJ2-7; CDR3 DNA: TGTGCCAGCAGCCAAAGTAAGGGGTTTTGGTCCTACGAGCAGTACTTC; CDR3 protein: CASSQSKGFWSYEQYF
D gene: .; V gene: TRBV11-2; clone size: once; J gene: TRBJ2-3; CDR3 DNA: TGTGCCAGCAGCCCTTATACAGATACGCAGTATTTT; CDR3 protein: CASSPYTDTQYF
D gene: TRBD2; V gene: TRBV7-9; clone size: .; J gene: TRBJ2-3; CDR3 DNA: TGTGCCAGCAGCTTATTAGCGGGAGGCCCTCCGGATACGCAGTATTTT; CDR3 protein: CASSLLAGGPPDTQYF
D gene: .; V gene: TRBV27; clone size: .; J gene: TRBJ2-7; CDR3 DNA: TGTGCCAGCAGTTTATTAGGCGAGCAGTACTTC; CDR3 protein: CASSLLGEQYF
D gene: .; V gene: TRBV12-3/TRBV12-4; clone size: .; J gene: TRBJ2-7; CDR3 DNA: TGTGCCAGCAGTTTATACACAGGGAACCTCTACTTC; CDR3 protein: CASSLYTGNLYF
D gene: .; V gene: TRBV27; clone size: .; J gene: TRBJ1-2; CDR3 DNA: TGTGCCAGCAGGAGGGACTTATCGGGAGGCTACACCTTC; CDR3 protein: CASRRDLSGGYTF
D gene: TRBD1; V gene: TRBV23-1; clone size: .; J gene: TRBJ1-2; CDR3 DNA: TGCGCCAGCAGTCAATATCCGGACAGGGTACCGGACTATGGCTACACCTTC; CDR3 protein: CASSQYPDRVPDYGYTF
D gene: .; V gene: TRBV2; clone size: few; J gene: TRBJ1-2; CDR3 DNA: TGTGCCAGCAGGCCCGACACTGGCGGCTACACCTTC; CDR3 protein: CASRPDTGGYTF
D gene: .; V gene: TRBV10-3; clone size: .; J gene: TRBJ1-2; CDR3 DNA: TGTGCCATCAGTGAGTCGGGCTCAAGGCCGCTTCGATATGGCTACACCTTC; CDR3 protein: CAISESGSRPLRYGYTF
D gene: .; V gene: TRBV18; clone size: once; J gene: TRBJ1-2; CDR3 DNA: TGTGCCAGCTCACCATCCGGGGAAGGGTATGGCTACACCTTC; CDR3 protein: CASSPSGEGYGYTF